This TCR beta chain originates from a study of cytomegalovirus exposure and HLA in healthy donors. Study outcomes and limitations: In vitro work confirmed that a few CMV-associated chains recognize CMV antigens.

Measured with immunoSEQ multiplex PCR; TCRdb has only the in-frame clones, and not every one. Of 150,000 to 250,000 clones listed, 80% to 90% are singletons. Details on this clone: Its antigen is as yet unknown.

Sequencing was performed on PBMCs. This sequence originates from a woman in her thirties in good health and CMV-seronegative.

This chain's CDR3 is CASSPGTSGGTSYNEQFF. CDR3 coding DNA: TGTGCCAGCAGCCCAGGGACTAGCGGGGGGACCTCCTACAATGAGCAGTTCTTC. The chain employs TRBV7-3 and TRBJ2-1; 15 bases agree with TRBD2. The trim removed 5 bases at V and 0 bases at J, leaving 5 bases unmatched. Germline V gives CDR1 SGHTA, CDR2 FQGTGA. This CDR3 region has 18 residues.